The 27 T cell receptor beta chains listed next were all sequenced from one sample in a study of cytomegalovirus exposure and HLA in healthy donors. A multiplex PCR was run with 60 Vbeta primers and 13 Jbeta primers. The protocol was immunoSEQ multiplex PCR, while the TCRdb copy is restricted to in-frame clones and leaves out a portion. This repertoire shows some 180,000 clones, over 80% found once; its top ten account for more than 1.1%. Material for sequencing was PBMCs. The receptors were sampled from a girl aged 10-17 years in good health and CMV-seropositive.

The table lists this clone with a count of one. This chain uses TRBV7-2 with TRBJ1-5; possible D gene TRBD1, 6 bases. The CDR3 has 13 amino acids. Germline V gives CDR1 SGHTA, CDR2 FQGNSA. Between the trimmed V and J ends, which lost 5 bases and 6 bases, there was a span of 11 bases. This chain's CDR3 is CASSGRGFQPQHF. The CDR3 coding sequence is TGTGCCAGCAGCGGCAGGGGTTTTCAGCCCCAGCATTTT.

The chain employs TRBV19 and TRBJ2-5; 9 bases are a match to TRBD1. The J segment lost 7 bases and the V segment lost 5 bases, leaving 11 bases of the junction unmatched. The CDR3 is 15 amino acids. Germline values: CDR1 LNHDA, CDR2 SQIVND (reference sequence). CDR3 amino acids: CASSAQQGARGTQYF. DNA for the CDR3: TGTGCCAGTAGTGCCCAACAGGGGGCGAGGGGGACCCAGTACTTC.

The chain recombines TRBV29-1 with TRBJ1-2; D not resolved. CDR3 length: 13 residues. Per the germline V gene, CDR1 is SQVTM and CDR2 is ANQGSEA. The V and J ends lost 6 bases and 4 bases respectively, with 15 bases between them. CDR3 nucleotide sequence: TGCAGCGTACCCTGGACGGGATCCTATGGCTACACCTTC. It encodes CSVPWTGSYGYTF.

The CDR3: CASSYVGPASGSWDEQFF. DNA of the CDR3: TGTGCCAGCAGTTACGTCGGTCCGGCTAGCGGGAGTTGGGATGAGCAGTTCTTC. The chain uses TRBV6-8 and TRBJ2-1, with 10 bases aligning to TRBD2. The CDR3 extends over 18 amino acids. V trimming: 2 bases; J trimming: 8 bases; junction bases outside the gene matches: 15. Germline V gene sequence: CDR1 MNHGY, CDR2 SAAAGT.

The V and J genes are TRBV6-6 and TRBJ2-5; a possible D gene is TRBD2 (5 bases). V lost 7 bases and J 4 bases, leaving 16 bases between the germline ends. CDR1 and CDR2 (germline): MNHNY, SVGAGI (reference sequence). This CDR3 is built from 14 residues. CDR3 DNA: TGTGCCAGCACCTTCGGACTGGTTTCAGAGACCCAGTACTTC. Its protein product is CASTFGLVSETQYF.

The CDR3 region has the DNA TGTGCCAGCAGCCCGACTAGCGGGATAGAGACCCAGTACTTC. This gives the protein CASSPTSGIETQYF. The chain combines TRBV14 with TRBJ2-5, with TRBD2 matching over 11 bases. The V gene's germline CDR1 is SGHDN and CDR2 FVKESK. The CDR3 covers 14 residues. Losses at the gene ends were 4 bases for V and 4 bases for J; bases not matched to a gene: 2.

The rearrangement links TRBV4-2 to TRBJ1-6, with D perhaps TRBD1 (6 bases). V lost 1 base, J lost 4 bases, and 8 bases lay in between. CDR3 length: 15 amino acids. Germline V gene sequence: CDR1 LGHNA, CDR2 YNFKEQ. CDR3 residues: CASSQGTAYNSPLHF. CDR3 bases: TGTGCCAGCAGCCAAGGGACAGCTTATAATTCACCCCTCCACTTT.

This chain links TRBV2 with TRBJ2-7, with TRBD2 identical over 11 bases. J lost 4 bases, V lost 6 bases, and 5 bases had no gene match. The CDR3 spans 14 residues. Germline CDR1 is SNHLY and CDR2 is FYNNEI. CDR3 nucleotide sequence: TGTGCCAGCAGAGAGGGGACTAGCGGATACGAGCAGTACTTC. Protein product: CASREGTSGYEQYF.

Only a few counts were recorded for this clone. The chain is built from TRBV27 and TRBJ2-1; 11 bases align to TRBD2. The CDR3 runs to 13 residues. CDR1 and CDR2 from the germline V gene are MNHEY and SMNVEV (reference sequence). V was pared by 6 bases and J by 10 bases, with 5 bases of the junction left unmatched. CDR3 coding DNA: TGTGCCAGCAGCCTGACTAGCGGGGCGGAGCAGTTCTTC. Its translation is CASSLTSGAEQFF.

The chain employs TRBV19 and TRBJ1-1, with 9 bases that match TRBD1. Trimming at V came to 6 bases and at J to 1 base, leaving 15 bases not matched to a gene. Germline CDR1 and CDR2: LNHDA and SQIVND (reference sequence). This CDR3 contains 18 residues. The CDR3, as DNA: TGTGCCAGTAGCCTACTCCCGGGACAGGGAGGAGGGAACACTGAAGCTTTCTTT. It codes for CASSLLPGQGGGNTEAFF. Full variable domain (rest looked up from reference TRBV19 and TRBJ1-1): DGGITQSPKYLFRKEGQNVTLSCEQNLNHDAMYWYRQDPGQGLRLIYYSQIVNDFQKGDIAEGYSVSREKKESFPLTVTSAQKNPTAFYLCASSLLPGQGGGNTEAFFGQGTRLTVV.

The DNA of the CDR3 is TGCGCCAGCACGGACAGACCCTACGAGCAGTACTTC. Protein sequence: CASTDRPYEQYF. The chain combines TRBV10-2 with TRBJ2-7; D perhaps matches TRBD1 (6 bases). CDR3 size: 12 residues. Germline V gene sequence: CDR1 WSHSY, CDR2 SAAADI. V was cut by 7 bases and J by 2 bases, with 9 bases left in between.

The CDR3 here is CASSLTGSQPQHF. The DNA for the CDR3 is TGCGCCAGCAGCTTGACAGGGAGTCAGCCCCAGCATTTT. This sequence joins TRBV5-1 and TRBJ1-5, with TRBD1 as a possible D gene (6 bases). The ends were cut back, 1 base at V and 6 bases at J, with 8 bases in the middle. CDR1 and CDR2 (germline): SGHRS, YFSETQ. The CDR3 covers 13 residues.

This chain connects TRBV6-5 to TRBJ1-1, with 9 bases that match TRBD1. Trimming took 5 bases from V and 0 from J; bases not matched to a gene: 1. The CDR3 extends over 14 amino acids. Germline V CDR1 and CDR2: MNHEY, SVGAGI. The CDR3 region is CASSRDRVNTEAFF. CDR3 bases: TGTGCCAGCAGTAGGGACAGGGTGAACACTGAAGCTTTCTTT.

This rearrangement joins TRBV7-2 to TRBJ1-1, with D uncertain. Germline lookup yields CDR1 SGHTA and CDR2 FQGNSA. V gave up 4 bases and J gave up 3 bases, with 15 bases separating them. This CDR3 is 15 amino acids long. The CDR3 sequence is CASSSIGARYTEAFF. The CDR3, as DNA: TGTGCCAGCAGCTCTATTGGAGCACGGTACACTGAAGCTTTCTTT.

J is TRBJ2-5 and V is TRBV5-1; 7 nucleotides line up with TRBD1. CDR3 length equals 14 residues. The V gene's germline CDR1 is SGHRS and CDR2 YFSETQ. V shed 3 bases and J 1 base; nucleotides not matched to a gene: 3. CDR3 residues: CASSSQGPQETQYF. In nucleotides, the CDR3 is TGCGCCAGCAGCTCACAGGGGCCCCAAGAGACCCAGTACTTC.

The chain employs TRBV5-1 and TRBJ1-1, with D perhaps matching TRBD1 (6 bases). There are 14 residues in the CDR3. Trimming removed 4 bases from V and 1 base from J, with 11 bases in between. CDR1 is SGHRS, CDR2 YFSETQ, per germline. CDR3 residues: CASSSGQPNTEAFF. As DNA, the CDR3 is TGCGCCAGCAGCAGCGGACAGCCGAACACTGAAGCTTTCTTT.

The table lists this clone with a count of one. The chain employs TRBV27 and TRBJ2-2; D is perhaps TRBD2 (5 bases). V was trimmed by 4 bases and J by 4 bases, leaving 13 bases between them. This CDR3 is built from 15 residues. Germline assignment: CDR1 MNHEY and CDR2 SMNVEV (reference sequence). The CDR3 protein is CASSSRGLSTGELFF. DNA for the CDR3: TGTGCCAGCAGTTCCCGTGGACTTTCCACCGGGGAGCTGTTTTTT.

The CDR3 spells CASQEGVSGANVLTF. The CDR3 DNA reads TGTGCCAGCCAGGAGGGAGTCTCTGGGGCCAACGTCCTGACTTTC. The chain employs TRBV9 and TRBJ2-6; D is perhaps TRBD2 (6 bases). The V end lost 7 bases, the J end lost 0 bases, and 11 bases lay between the germline ends. The CDR3 covers 15 residues. Germline V gene lookup returns CDR1 SGDLS and CDR2 YYNGEE.

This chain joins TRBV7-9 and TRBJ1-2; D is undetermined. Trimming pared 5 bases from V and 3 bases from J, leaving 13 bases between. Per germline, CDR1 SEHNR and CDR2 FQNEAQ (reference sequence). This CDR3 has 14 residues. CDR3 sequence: CASSPEYEDYGYTF. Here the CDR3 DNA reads TGTGCCAGCAGCCCGGAGTACGAGGACTATGGCTACACCTTC.

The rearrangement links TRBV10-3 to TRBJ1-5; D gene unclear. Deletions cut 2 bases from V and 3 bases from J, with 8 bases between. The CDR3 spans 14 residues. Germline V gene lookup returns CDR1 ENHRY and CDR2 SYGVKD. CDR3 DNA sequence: TGTGCCATCAGTGAGAGGGAGGACAATCAGCCCCAGCATTTT. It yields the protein CAISEREDNQPQHF.

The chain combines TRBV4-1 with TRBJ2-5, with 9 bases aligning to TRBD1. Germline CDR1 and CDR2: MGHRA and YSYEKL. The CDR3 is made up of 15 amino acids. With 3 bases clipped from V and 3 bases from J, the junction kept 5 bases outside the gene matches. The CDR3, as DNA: TGCGCCAGCAGCCAGCCGGACAGGGGTGAAGAGACCCAGTACTTC. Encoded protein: CASSQPDRGEETQYF.

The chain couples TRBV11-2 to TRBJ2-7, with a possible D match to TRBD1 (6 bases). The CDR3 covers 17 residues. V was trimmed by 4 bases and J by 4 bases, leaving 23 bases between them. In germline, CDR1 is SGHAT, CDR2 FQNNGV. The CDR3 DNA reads TGTGCCAGCAGCTCCCGCCGGGACAAGGGGACAAGGTACGAGCAGTACTTC. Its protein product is CASSSRRDKGTRYEQYF.

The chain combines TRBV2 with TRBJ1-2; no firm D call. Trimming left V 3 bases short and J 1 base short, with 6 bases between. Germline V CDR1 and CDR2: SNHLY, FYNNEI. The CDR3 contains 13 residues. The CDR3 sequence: CASSDEHNYGYTF. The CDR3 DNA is TGTGCCAGCAGTGACGAGCATAACTATGGCTACACCTTC.

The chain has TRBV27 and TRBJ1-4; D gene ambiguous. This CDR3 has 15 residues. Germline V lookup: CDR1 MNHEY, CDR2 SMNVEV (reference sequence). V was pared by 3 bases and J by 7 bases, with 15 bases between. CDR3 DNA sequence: TGTGCCAGCAGTTTGTTTTCGGGTGTCGGTGAAAAACTGTTTTTT. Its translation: CASSLFSGVGEKLFF. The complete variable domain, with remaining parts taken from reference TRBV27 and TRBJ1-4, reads EAQVTQNPRYLITVTGKKLTVTCSQNMNHEYMSWYRQDPGLGLRQIYYSMNVEVTDKGDVPEGYKVSRKEKRNFPLILESPSPNQTSLYFCASSLFSGVGEKLFFGSGTQLSVL.

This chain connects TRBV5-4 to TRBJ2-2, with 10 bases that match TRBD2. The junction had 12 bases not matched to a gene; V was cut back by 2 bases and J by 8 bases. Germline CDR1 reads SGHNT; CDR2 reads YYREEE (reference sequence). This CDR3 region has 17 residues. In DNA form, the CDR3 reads TGTGCCAGCAGCTTAAAAGCGGGAGGGCCATCAGGGGGGGAGCTGTTTTTT. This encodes CASSLKAGGPSGGELFF.

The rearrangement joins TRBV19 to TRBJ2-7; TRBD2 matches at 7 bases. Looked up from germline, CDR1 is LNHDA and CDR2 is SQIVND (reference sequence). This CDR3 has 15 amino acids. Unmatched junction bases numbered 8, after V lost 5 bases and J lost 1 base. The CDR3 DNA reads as TGTGCCAGTAGTTCTAGAGCGGGGTATTCCTACGAGCAGTACTTC. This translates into CASSSRAGYSYEQYF.

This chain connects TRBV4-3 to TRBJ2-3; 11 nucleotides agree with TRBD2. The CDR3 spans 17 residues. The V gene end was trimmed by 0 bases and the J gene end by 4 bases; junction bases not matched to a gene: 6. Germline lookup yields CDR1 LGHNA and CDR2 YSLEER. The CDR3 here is CASSQDVLAGAPDTQYF. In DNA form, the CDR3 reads TGCGCCAGCAGCCAAGATGTACTAGCGGGAGCCCCAGATACGCAGTATTTT.